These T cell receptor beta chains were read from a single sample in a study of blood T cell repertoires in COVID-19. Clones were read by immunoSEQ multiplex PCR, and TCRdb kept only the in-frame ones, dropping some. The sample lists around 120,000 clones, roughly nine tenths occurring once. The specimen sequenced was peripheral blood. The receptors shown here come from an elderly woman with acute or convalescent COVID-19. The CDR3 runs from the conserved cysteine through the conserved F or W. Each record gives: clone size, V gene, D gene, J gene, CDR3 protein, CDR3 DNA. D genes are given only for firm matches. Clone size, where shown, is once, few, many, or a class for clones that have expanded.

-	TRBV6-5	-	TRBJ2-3	CASSYLQLGTQYF	TGTGCCAGCAGTTACCTACAACTAGGTACGCAGTATTTT
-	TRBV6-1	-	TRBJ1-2	CASSETTSYGYTF	TGTGCCAGCAGTGAAACGACATCATATGGCTACACCTTC
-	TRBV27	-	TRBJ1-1	CASSPSWGSNTEAFF	TGTGCCAGCAGTCCCTCGTGGGGCTCTAACACTGAAGCTTTCTTT
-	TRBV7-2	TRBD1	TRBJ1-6	CASNPSPRTGGSWSPLHF	TGTGCCAGCAACCCATCTCCCCGGACAGGGGGCTCGTGGTCACCCCTCCACTTT
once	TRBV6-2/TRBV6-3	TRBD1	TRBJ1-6	CASSYMTGGQTPLHF	TGTGCCAGCAGTTACATGACAGGGGGGCAGACACCCCTCCACTTT
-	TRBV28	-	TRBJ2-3	CASRAGAGTDTQYF	TGTGCCAGCAGGGCGGGGGCGGGCACAGATACGCAGTATTTT
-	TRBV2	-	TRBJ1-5	CASSQQGSNQPQHF	TGTGCCAGCAGTCAACAGGGTAGCAATCAGCCCCAGCATTTT
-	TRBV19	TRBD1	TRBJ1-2	CASRDRTGVGYTF	TGTGCCAGTAGGGACCGGACAGGGGTTGGCTACACCTTC
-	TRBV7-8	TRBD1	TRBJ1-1	CASSGGAGGISAEAFF	TGTGCCAGCAGCGGCGGGGCAGGGGGCATCAGCGCTGAAGCTTTCTTT
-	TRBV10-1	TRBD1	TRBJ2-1	CASSDYRDRGRGEQFF	TGCGCCAGCAGTGACTACCGGGACAGGGGCCGGGGTGAGCAGTTCTTC
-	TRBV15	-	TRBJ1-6	CATSRDQRGNSPLHF	TGTGCCACCAGCAGAGATCAACGGGGAAATTCACCCCTCCACTTT
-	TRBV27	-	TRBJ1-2	CASRSLNYGYTF	TGTGCCAGCAGATCCCTTAACTATGGCTACACCTTC
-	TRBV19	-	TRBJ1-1	CASSMAHTEAFF	TGTGCCAGTAGTATGGCCCACACTGAAGCTTTCTTT
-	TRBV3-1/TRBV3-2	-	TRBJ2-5	CASNGPTSTEETQYF	TGTGCCAGCAACGGGCCTACTAGCACCGAAGAGACCCAGTACTTC
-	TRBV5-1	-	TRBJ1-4	CASSLGQNYNEKLFF	TGCGCCAGCAGCTTGGGACAGAACTATAATGAAAAACTGTTTTTT
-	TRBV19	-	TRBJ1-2	CASSISRGYGYTF	TGTGCCAGTAGTATAAGCAGGGGCTATGGCTACACCTTC
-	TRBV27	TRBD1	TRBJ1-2	CASSRGTGGGYGYTF	TGTGCCAGCAGTCGGGGGACAGGGGGCGGCTATGGCTACACCTTC
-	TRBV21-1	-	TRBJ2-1	CASSKVRLAGGYNEQFF	TGTGCCAGCAGCAAAGTGAGACTAGCGGGGGGTTACAATGAGCAGTTCTTC
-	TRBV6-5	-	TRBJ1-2	CASSLLRADGYTF	TGTGCCAGCAGTTTACTCCGAGCGGATGGCTACACCTTC
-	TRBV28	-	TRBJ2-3	CASSYGVGDTQYF	TGTGCCAGCAGTTACGGGGTGGGAGATACGCAGTATTTT
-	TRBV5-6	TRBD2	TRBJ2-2	CASSFTSGGPRGTGELFF	TGTGCCAGCAGCTTTACTAGCGGGGGACCGAGGGGCACCGGGGAGCTGTTTTTT
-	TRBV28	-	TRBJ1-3	CASSLPLSGKPPLPKYF	TGTGCCAGCAGTCTGCCCCTCTCTGGTAAACCCCCACTCCCGAAATATTTT
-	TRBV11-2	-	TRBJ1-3	CASSFQDTFSGNTIYF	TGTGCCAGCAGCTTCCAGGACACCTTCTCTGGAAACACCATATATTTT
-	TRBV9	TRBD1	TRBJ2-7	CASSPRQGHEQYF	TGTGCCAGCAGCCCGCGACAGGGCCACGAGCAGTACTTC
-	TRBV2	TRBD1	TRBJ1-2	CASSEAIGTGGSYGYTF	TGTGCCAGCAGTGAAGCAATCGGGACAGGGGGCAGCTATGGCTACACCTTC
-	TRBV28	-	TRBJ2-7	CASRRGGGSYEQYF	TGTGCCAGCAGGCGGGGAGGGGGGAGCTACGAGCAGTACTTC
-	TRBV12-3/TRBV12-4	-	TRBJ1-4	CASSFGRNEKLFF	TGTGCCAGCAGTTTTGGCCGCAATGAAAAACTGTTTTTT
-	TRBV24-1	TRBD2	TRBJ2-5	CATSGSGEPRETQYF	TGTGCCACCAGTGGCAGCGGGGAGCCCAGGGAGACCCAGTACTTC
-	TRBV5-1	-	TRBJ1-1	CASSLGQFNGEAFF	TGCGCCAGCAGCTTGGGACAGTTCAACGGTGAAGCTTTCTTT
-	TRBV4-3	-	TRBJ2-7	CASSHSGNSYEQYF	TGCGCCAGCAGCCACTCAGGAAACTCCTACGAGCAGTACTTC
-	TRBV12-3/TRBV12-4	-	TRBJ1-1	CASSLFMGREAFF	TGTGCCAGCAGTTTATTTATGGGGCGTGAAGCTTTCTTT
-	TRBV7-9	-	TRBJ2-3	CASSWGRRSTDTQYF	TGTGCCAGCAGCTGGGGCCGCCGCAGCACAGATACGCAGTATTTT
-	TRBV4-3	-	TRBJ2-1	CASSQVAGNVGNEQFF	TGCGCCAGCAGCCAAGTCGCGGGGAACGTCGGCAATGAGCAGTTCTTC
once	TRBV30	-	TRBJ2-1	CAWGPGFSTNEQFF	TGTGCCTGGGGCCCAGGGTTTTCGACCAATGAGCAGTTCTTC
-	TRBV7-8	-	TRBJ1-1	CASSLTQGFGAFF	TGTGCCAGCAGCTTAACCCAGGGTTTTGGGGCTTTCTTT
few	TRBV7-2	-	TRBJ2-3	CASSPPGGARDTQYF	TGTGCCAGCAGCCCCCCTGGGGGGGCACGGGATACGCAGTATTTT
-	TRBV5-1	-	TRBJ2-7	CASSPGIGSYEQYF	TGCGCCAGCAGCCCGGGGATTGGGTCCTACGAGCAGTACTTC
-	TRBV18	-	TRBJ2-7	CASSGGDSYEQYF	TGTGCCAGCTCAGGAGGGGACTCCTACGAGCAGTACTTC
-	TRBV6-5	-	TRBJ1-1	CASSYMGGQSDAFF	TGTGCCAGCAGTTACATGGGGGGGCAATCTGATGCTTTCTTT
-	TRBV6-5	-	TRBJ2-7	CASRFRVSYEQYF	TGTGCCAGCAGATTCCGGGTCTCCTACGAGCAGTACTTC
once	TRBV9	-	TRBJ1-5	CASSPDSNQPQHF	TGTGCCAGCAGCCCAGATAGCAATCAGCCCCAGCATTTT
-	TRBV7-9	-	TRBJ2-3	CASSLLADTQYF	TGTGCCAGCAGCTTACTCGCAGATACGCAGTATTTT
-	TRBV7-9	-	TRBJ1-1	CASSLRTEVNTEAFF	TGTGCCAGCAGCCTCAGGACAGAAGTGAACACTGAAGCTTTCTTT
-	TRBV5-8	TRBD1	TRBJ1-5	CASSHLGTGRLSNQPQHF	TGTGCCAGCAGCCATCTAGGGACAGGGAGGCTGAGCAATCAGCCCCAGCATTTT